These 18 T cell receptor beta chains were all obtained from the same sample, sequenced in a study of T-cell reconstitution after alpha-beta-depleted transplantation in children. During its preparation, the TCRbeta library received unique molecular identifiers. A single record per CDR3 protein comes from TCRdb applying MiXCR to the PCR reads. The sample carries around 380,000 distinct CDR3 sequences, roughly 11% recorded once. Specimen: PBMCs from the stem cell graft donor, collected from the stem cell graft. The receptors stem from a human donor who donated a stem cell graft to a child with acute myeloid leukemia.

This clonotype came up a few times. This sequence joins TRBV7-9 and TRBJ2-2; D may be TRBD1 (6 bases). Germline assignment: CDR1 SEHNR and CDR2 FQNEAQ (reference sequence). The CDR3 totals 14 residues. The V gene lost 7 bases and the J gene lost 1 base, with 10 bases spanning the gap. The CDR3 DNA follows: TGTGCCAGCATCGGGACACAGAACACCGGGGAGCTGTTTTTT. Translated, it gives CASIGTQNTGELFF.

This clonotype appeared many times. The J gene is TRBJ2-3, the V gene TRBV7-2, with TRBD1 matching over 9 bases. Per germline, CDR1 SGHTA and CDR2 FQGNSA. The CDR3 has 21 residues. V was clipped by 0 bases and J by 3 bases; unmatched bases: 19. The CDR3 DNA is TGTGCCAGCAGCTTAGCGTTTGGGAGACCGGAGCTACAGGGGGCAACAGATACGCAGTATTTT. This encodes CASSLAFGRPELQGATDTQYF. The full variable domain, in which reference TRBV7-2 and TRBJ2-3 provide the parts outside the CDR3, is GAGVSQSPSNKVTEKGKDVELRCDPISGHTALYWYRQSLGQGLEFLIYFQGNSAPDKSGLPSDRFSAERTGGSVSTLTIQRTQQEDSAVYLCASSLAFGRPELQGATDTQYFGPGTRLTVL.

This clonotype appeared a few times. The chain employs TRBV7-9 and TRBJ2-3; D not resolved. The CDR3 has 13 residues. V was cut by 2 bases and J by 6 bases, with 9 bases left in between. Germline loops: CDR1 SEHNR, CDR2 FQNEAQ (reference sequence). The CDR3 loop is CASSLPNMDTQYF. The DNA of the CDR3 is TGTGCCAGCAGCTTACCGAACATGGATACGCAGTATTTT.

Only a few counts were recorded for this clonotype. The chain couples TRBV12-3 or TRBV12-4 to TRBJ1-1; D uncertain. This CDR3 contains 15 residues. Trimming pared 4 bases from V and 0 bases from J, leaving 12 bases between. For the CDR3, the DNA is TGTGCCAGCAGTTCCACCCAGAGGTTGAACACTGAAGCTTTCTTT. Amino acids: CASSSTQRLNTEAFF.

The chain recombines TRBV7-2 with TRBJ1-5, with D perhaps matching TRBD1 (5 bases). Looked up from germline, CDR1 is SGHTA and CDR2 is FQGNSA. The CDR3 runs 16 residues. With 1 base removed from V and 2 bases from J, the gap between germline ends came to 12 bases. This CDR3 is CASSLEGTSGNQPQHF. The CDR3 DNA is TGTGCCAGCAGCTTAGAGGGGACCTCGGGCAATCAGCCCCAGCATTTT.

The CDR3 nucleotides read TGCAGCGTTGAATGCGACACGACTAGCGGGAGATCGGTTCGCACCGGGGAGCTGTTTTTT. Translated, it gives CSVECDTTSGRSVRTGELFF. This chain connects TRBV29-1 to TRBJ2-2; 12 bases fit TRBD2. Trimming removed 2 bases from V and 4 bases from J; junction bases left unmatched: 17. This CDR3 is built from 20 residues. Germline CDR1 is SQVTM and CDR2 is ANQGSEA.

The chain combines TRBV6-1 with TRBJ2-1; D is possibly TRBD1 (5 bases). Between the trimmed V and J ends, which lost 2 bases and 4 bases, there was a span of 15 bases. Germline assignment: CDR1 MNHNS and CDR2 SASEGT. The CDR3 covers 16 residues. CDR3 nucleotide sequence: TGTGCCAGCAGTGAACTTCAGGGTTCGAGATACAATGAGCAGTTCTTC. The encoded protein is CASSELQGSRYNEQFF.

This clonotype was found a few times. The CDR3 protein is CASSFDGFNYGYTF. CDR3 sequence (DNA): TGTGCCAGCAGTTTCGACGGGTTCAACTATGGCTACACCTTC. This sequence joins TRBV12-3 or TRBV12-4 and TRBJ1-2, with D unclear. Trimming left V 3 bases short and J 2 bases short, with 10 bases between. The CDR3 is made up of 14 amino acids.

The table lists this clonotype with many counts. The gene calls are TRBV20-1 and TRBJ2-2; 10 positions agree with TRBD2. J was trimmed by 1 base and V by 1 base; bases with no gene match: 12. The V gene's germline CDR1 is DFQATT and CDR2 SNEGSKA (reference sequence). The CDR3 is made up of 19 amino acids. CDR3 loop: CSARGAGGPGLRNTGELFF. The CDR3, as DNA: TGCAGTGCTAGAGGAGCGGGAGGGCCCGGATTGCGGAACACCGGGGAGCTGTTTTTT.

This chain joins TRBV12-3 or TRBV12-4 and TRBJ1-1; no clear D gene. V gave up 5 bases and J gave up 10 bases, with 14 bases separating them. The CDR3 has 12 residues. This CDR3 is CASSQDVERAFF. The CDR3 bases are TGTGCCAGCAGTCAGGACGTCGAAAGAGCTTTCTTT.

V usage is TRBV3-1 and J usage is TRBJ2-3, with D unresolved. Trimming stripped 6 bases from V and 4 bases from J, with 23 bases between. Germline CDR1 is LGHDT and CDR2 is YNNKEL (reference sequence). The CDR3 is 17 residues long. The DNA for the CDR3 is TGTGCCAGCAGGCGGATTAACGGCAGTCAAGACTCAGATACGCAGTATTTT. It encodes CASRRINGSQDSDTQYF.

This clonotype has at least ten counts. The V call is TRBV29-1, the J call TRBJ2-5, with D perhaps assigned TRBD1 or TRBD2 (6 bases each). The CDR3 is 12 amino acids. Germline loops: CDR1 SQVTM, CDR2 ANQGSEA. Trimming removed 7 bases at V and 5 bases at J, with 14 bases between. The CDR3 sequence is CSGRGVEETQYF. CDR3 bases: TGCAGCGGGAGGGGGGTCGAGGAGACCCAGTACTTC.

The chain has TRBV11-2 and TRBJ2-1; tentative D call: TRBD2 (6 bases). Trimming removed 5 bases from V and 4 bases from J, with 21 bases in between. This CDR3 spans 17 amino acids. Germline assignment: CDR1 SGHAT and CDR2 FQNNGV. The CDR3 loop is CASSINPGLAIYNEQFF. The CDR3 region has the DNA TGTGCCAGCAGCATAAACCCGGGACTGGCTATTTACAATGAGCAGTTCTTC.

V usage is TRBV7-8 and J usage is TRBJ2-3; 8 bases are shared with TRBD1. This CDR3 contains 16 residues. The germline CDR1 and CDR2 sequences are SGHVS and FQNEAQ. V trimming: 4 bases; J trimming: 2 bases; junction bases outside the gene matches: 8. This CDR3 reads CASSSMRQGFTDTQYF. The CDR3 bases are TGTGCCAGCAGCTCCATGAGACAGGGGTTCACAGATACGCAGTATTTT.

The CDR3 is CASSKAARGPGLAASTDTQYF. CDR3 in DNA: TGTGCCAGCAGCAAAGCGGCTCGGGGGCCGGGACTAGCGGCTAGCACAGATACGCAGTATTTT. J is TRBJ2-3 and V is TRBV21-1; TRBD2, the table's D call, lacks a check against the DNA. TRBV21-1 is a documented pseudogene. This CDR3 region has 21 residues.

Points on this clonotype: A read error may explain this, as a much larger clone is one base away. The CDR3 nucleotides read TGTGCCATCATGGCTGGCAGGACAGGGGGCACTGAAGCTTTCTTT. It encodes CAIMAGRTGGTEAFF. V usage is TRBV10-3 and J usage is TRBJ1-1; 10 bases map to TRBD1. Germline-derived CDR1 and CDR2 are ENHRY and SYGVKD. Trimming at V came to 7 bases and at J to 4 bases, leaving 9 bases not matched to a gene. This CDR3 has 15 residues.

The rearrangement links TRBV24-1 to TRBJ2-3, with D tentatively TRBD2 (6 bases). The CDR3 is 15 residues long. Trimming took off 4 bases at V and 6 bases at J, with 16 bases between the two ends. Germline CDR1 is KGHDR and CDR2 is SFDVKD. CDR3 sequence (DNA): TGTGCCACCAGTGACTCCGGCGGGAAAGAGGATACGCAGTATTTT. Encoded protein: CATSDSGGKEDTQYF.

This clonotype was recorded a few times. The V and J genes are TRBV5-1 and TRBJ2-1; D is perhaps TRBD2 (5 bases). In germline, CDR1 is SGHRS, CDR2 YFSETQ. V was cut by 4 bases and J by 7 bases, with 18 bases left in between. The CDR3 loop spans 15 amino acids. The CDR3, as DNA: TGCGCCAGCAGCGTGGTCGGGAACCTCCTAAATGAGCAGTTCTTC. Its protein product is CASSVVGNLLNEQFF.